A single sample gave rise to the 29 T cell receptor beta chains below, sequenced in a study of blood T cell repertoires in COVID-19. Method: immunoSEQ multiplex PCR; TCRdb's copy keeps in-frame clones and lacks some. The sample has tens of thousands of clones, approximately 78% seen once. The sequenced material came from peripheral blood. These receptors all stem from an older man with acute or convalescent COVID-19.

The J gene is TRBJ1-1, the V gene TRBV12-3 or TRBV12-4, with TRBD1 matching over 8 bases. Trimming took 8 bases from V and 4 from J; bases not matched to a gene: 6. The CDR3 sequence is 13 residues long. The CDR3 nucleotides read TGTGCCAGCCAAGGACAGGGAATCACTGAAGCTTTCTTT. As protein: CASQGQGITEAFF.

The V gene is TRBV5-1, the J gene TRBJ2-1; the match to TRBD2 covers 9 bases. Per the germline V gene, CDR1 is SGHRS and CDR2 is YFSETQ. The junction had 4 bases not matched to a gene; V was cut back by 2 bases and J by 4 bases. The CDR3 sequence is 15 residues long. The CDR3 DNA is TGCGCCAGCAGCTTTAGCGGGGGAGGGTACAATGAGCAGTTCTTC. The encoded protein is CASSFSGGGYNEQFF.

The V gene is TRBV7-2, the J gene TRBJ1-1; 7 bases fit TRBD1. The CDR3 covers 14 residues. V was pared by 5 bases and J by 5 bases, with 8 bases of the junction left unmatched. CDR1 and CDR2 from the germline V gene are SGHTA and FQGNSA. The CDR3 DNA sequence: TGTGCCAGCAGCCTTACAGGGGCTGGGACTGAAGCTTTCTTT. Translated: CASSLTGAGTEAFF.

The CDR3: CASSLSDRNTGELFF. The CDR3 bases are TGTGCCAGCAGCTTATCAGACAGAAACACCGGGGAGCTGTTTTTT. The V call is TRBV7-2, the J call TRBJ2-2, with D possibly being TRBD1 (5 bases). V was trimmed by 2 bases and J by 2 bases, leaving 9 bases between them. The CDR3 extends over 15 amino acids. CDR1 SGHTA and CDR2 FQGNSA come from the germline V gene. The complete variable domain, with remaining parts taken from reference TRBV7-2 and TRBJ2-2, reads GAGVSQSPSNKVTEKGKDVELRCDPISGHTALYWYRQSLGQGLEFLIYFQGNSAPDKSGLPSDRFSAERTGGSVSTLTIQRTQQEDSAVYLCASSLSDRNTGELFFGEGSRLTVL.

The V and J genes are TRBV24-1 and TRBJ2-1; D call uncertain. The CDR3 covers 14 residues. Germline CDR1 reads KGHDR; CDR2 reads SFDVKD. V lost 9 bases and J 0 bases, leaving 11 bases between the germline ends. The DNA of the CDR3 is TGTGCCACCCAGGAAGGAATCTCCTACAATGAGCAGTTCTTC. Amino acids: CATQEGISYNEQFF.

The V gene is TRBV3-1 (or the pseudogene TRBV3-2), the J gene TRBJ1-1; perhaps TRBD1 as D (6 bases). The CDR3 totals 14 residues. The germline CDR1 and CDR2 sequences are LGHDT and YNNKEL (reference sequence). Trimming shortened V by 3 bases and J by 10 bases, and 18 bases separated the two germline ends. The CDR3 is CASSHSTGTYSAFF. As DNA, the CDR3 is TGTGCCAGCAGCCATTCGACAGGCACGTACTCAGCTTTCTTT.

The chain has TRBV18 and TRBJ2-5, with 8 positions matching TRBD2. Germline lookup yields CDR1 KGHSH and CDR2 LQKENI. The ends lost 6 bases at V and 0 bases at J; junction bases unmatched: 3. The CDR3 totals 14 residues. The CDR3 coding sequence is TGTGCCAGCTCCCCGGGGGGGTACCAAGAGACCCAGTACTTC. Amino acid sequence: CASSPGGYQETQYF.

The CDR3 sequence: CAISEPRDRGSSGYTF. CDR3 DNA sequence: TGTGCCATCAGTGAGCCCAGGGACAGGGGGTCCAGTGGCTACACCTTC. V and J are TRBV10-3 and TRBJ1-2; the match to TRBD1 covers 11 bases. The junction had 9 bases not matched to a gene; V was cut back by 2 bases and J by 7 bases. This CDR3 spans 16 amino acids. Germline CDR1 ENHRY, CDR2 SYGVKD.

This rearrangement joins TRBV30 to TRBJ2-2, with a tentative D call TRBD2 (6 bases). Trimming took off 4 bases at V and 3 bases at J, with 18 bases between the two ends. CDR1 is GTSNPN and CDR2 is SVGIG in the germline V gene (reference sequence). The CDR3 runs to 16 residues. For the CDR3, the DNA is TGTGCCTGGATGGCCTTTGGGACTTATTACACCGGGGAGCTGTTTTTT. The encoded protein is CAWMAFGTYYTGELFF.

This clone was seen a few times. DNA for the CDR3: TGTGCCAGCAGCCAAATAAGTTCCGGGACTAGCGGGGGGGCATATACGCAGTATTTT. This encodes CASSQISSGTSGGAYTQYF. The chain combines TRBV3-1 (or the pseudogene TRBV3-2) with TRBJ2-3; the match to TRBD2 covers 16 bases. Germline V gene sequence: CDR1 LGHDT, CDR2 YNNKEL (reference sequence). CDR3 length: 19 residues. The V and J ends lost 2 bases and 7 bases, in that order; junction bases with no gene match: 12.

This clone has just a few counts. The chain recombines TRBV19 with TRBJ1-2; D is ambiguous. This CDR3 is 15 amino acids long. CDR1 is LNHDA, CDR2 SQIVND, per germline (reference sequence). Trimming pared 3 bases from V and 2 bases from J, leaving 13 bases between. Here the CDR3 reads CASSIGAAENYGYTF. In DNA form, the CDR3 reads TGTGCCAGTAGTATTGGAGCGGCCGAAAACTATGGCTACACCTTC.

The chain joins TRBV7-9 to TRBJ2-1, with D possibly TRBD2 on 8 matching bases. V was clipped by 4 bases and J by 5 bases, with 24 bases between them. CDR1 is SEHNR and CDR2 is FQNEAQ in the germline V gene (reference sequence). This CDR3 is 18 amino acids long. In nucleotides, the CDR3 is TGTGCCAGCAGCTCGGGGGGGCCACAGGGGTCGAGGCACAATGAGCAGTTCTTC. Protein: CASSSGGPQGSRHNEQFF.

V is TRBV20-1 and J is TRBJ1-1, with TRBD1 matching 7 bases. The ends lost 3 bases at V and 4 bases at J; junction bases unmatched: 5. CDR1 is DFQATT and CDR2 is SNEGSKA in the germline V gene (reference sequence). The CDR3 runs 13 residues. Here the CDR3 reads CSASKYRGTEAFF. The DNA for the CDR3 is TGCAGTGCTAGTAAATACAGGGGCACTGAAGCTTTCTTT.

The gene calls are TRBV4-3 and TRBJ1-1, with D perhaps TRBD1 (6 bases). The V end lost 0 bases, the J end lost 0 bases, and 17 bases lay between the germline ends. CDR3 length: 18 residues. CDR1 and CDR2 from the germline V gene are LGHNA and YSLEER. The CDR3 DNA sequence: TGCGCCAGCAGCCAAGATCGTAAACAGGGCGTAATGAACACTGAAGCTTTCTTT. It is translated as CASSQDRKQGVMNTEAFF.

This clone was detected once. CDR3 in amino acids: CASRIHRDNSPLHF. The CDR3 bases are TGTGCCAGTAGGATCCACAGGGATAATTCACCCCTCCACTTT. The J gene is TRBJ1-6, the V gene TRBV19; tentatively, D is TRBD1 (6 bases). Germline V gene sequence: CDR1 LNHDA, CDR2 SQIVND (reference sequence). V was cut by 6 bases and J by 5 bases, with 11 bases left in between. This CDR3 spans 14 amino acids.

This chain joins TRBV28 and TRBJ2-2, with a tentative D call TRBD1 (6 bases). The V end was cut by 7 bases, the J end by 1 base, with 10 bases between. The CDR3 extends over 14 amino acids. From germline, CDR1 is MDHEN and CDR2 SYDVKM. In DNA, the CDR3 is TGTGCCAGCATCGGACAGCTGAACACCGGGGAGCTGTTTTTT. Its translation is CASIGQLNTGELFF.

The chain employs TRBV5-5 and TRBJ2-7; 8 nucleotides align to TRBD1. CDR1 is SGHKS, CDR2 YYEKEE, per germline (reference sequence). This CDR3 has 15 amino acids. The trim removed 0 bases at V and 2 bases at J, leaving 4 bases unmatched. The CDR3 loop is CASSLGTGGPYEQYF. The CDR3 DNA sequence: TGTGCCAGCAGCTTGGGAACAGGGGGACCCTACGAGCAGTACTTC.

In this sample, this clone turned up once. The chain links TRBV10-1 to TRBJ2-1, with TRBD2 matching over 7 bases. V gave up 2 bases and J gave up 4 bases; unmatched junction bases: 2. The CDR3 is 14 amino acids. The V gene's germline CDR1 is WNHNN and CDR2 SYGVQD (reference sequence). CDR3 sequence reads: CASSEGLEYNEQFF. The CDR3 region has the DNA TGCGCCAGCAGTGAGGGACTAGAATACAATGAGCAGTTCTTC.

The chain uses TRBV27 and TRBJ1-1, with D unclear. V was trimmed by 2 bases and J by 1 base, leaving 8 bases between them. The CDR3 contains 14 residues. Per the germline V gene, CDR1 is MNHEY and CDR2 is SMNVEV (reference sequence). The DNA for the CDR3 is TGTGCCAGCAGTTTACGGGAGGCGAACACTGAAGCTTTCTTT. It encodes CASSLREANTEAFF.

The rearrangement links TRBV14 to TRBJ2-3; D is unresolved. V lost 1 base to trimming and J lost 2 bases, with 10 bases between them. Germline V gene sequence: CDR1 SGHDN, CDR2 FVKESK. This CDR3 has 15 amino acids. Here the CDR3 reads CASSQAVKYTDTQYF. CDR3 coding DNA: TGTGCCAGCAGCCAAGCGGTTAAGTACACAGATACGCAGTATTTT. The variable domain in full, completed from reference TRBV14 and TRBJ2-3, reads EAGVTQFPSHSVIEKGQTVTLRCDPISGHDNLYWYRRVMGKEIKFLLHFVKESKQDESGMPNNRFLAERTGGTYSTLKVQPAELEDSGVYFCASSQAVKYTDTQYFGPGTRLTVL.

The chain joins TRBV18 to TRBJ2-1; 11 bases agree with TRBD2. The CDR3 loop spans 15 amino acids. The trim removed 2 bases at V and 6 bases at J, leaving 3 bases unmatched. CDR1 and CDR2 (germline): KGHSH, LQKENI. DNA of the CDR3: TGTGCCAGCTCACCATCCCTAGCGGGAGGCAATGAGCAGTTCTTC. Its protein is CASSPSLAGGNEQFF.

The V call is TRBV6-5, the J call TRBJ1-4, with a tentative D call TRBD1 (5 bases). Germline V gene lookup returns CDR1 MNHEY and CDR2 SVGAGI. The CDR3 contains 13 residues. V lost 4 bases and J 2 bases, leaving 5 bases between the germline ends. This CDR3 is CASSWGTNEKLFF. The CDR3 region has the DNA TGTGCCAGCAGTTGGGGCACTAATGAAAAACTGTTTTTT.

In its sample, this clone was seen a few times. The rearrangement uses TRBV2 and TRBJ2-7; unclear D gene. Looked up from germline, CDR1 is SNHLY and CDR2 is FYNNEI. V lost 4 bases, J lost 6 bases, and 10 bases lay in between. This CDR3 is 12 amino acids long. CDR3 sequence: CASSVRDIEQYF. CDR3 bases: TGTGCCAGCAGTGTTCGTGACATCGAGCAGTACTTC. Filled out from reference TRBV2 and TRBJ2-7, the complete variable domain reads EPEVTQTPSHQVTQMGQEVILRCVPISNHLYFYWYRQILGQKVEFLVSFYNNEISEKSEIFDDQFSVERPDGSNFTLKIRSTKLEDSAMYFCASSVRDIEQYFGPGTRLTVT.

This clone was observed a handful of times. V is TRBV5-5 and J is TRBJ1-2; 7 bases line up with TRBD1. The CDR3 totals 15 residues. Germline loops: CDR1 SGHKS, CDR2 YYEKEE (reference sequence). V gave up 0 bases and J gave up 4 bases; unmatched junction bases: 6. The CDR3 region has the DNA TGTGCCAGCAGCTTGGGTTCAGGGACAGTCTATGGCTACACCTTC. Its translation is CASSLGSGTVYGYTF.

The table lists this clone with a count of one. This chain joins TRBV25-1 and TRBJ1-6; maybe TRBD1 (5 bases). Germline V gene data show CDR1 as MGHDK and CDR2 as SYGVNS. This CDR3 comprises 15 residues. Deletions cut 6 bases from V and 5 bases from J, with 14 bases between. The CDR3 loop reads CASRETGRNNSPLHF. In DNA form, the CDR3 reads TGTGCCAGCAGGGAAACAGGACGGAATAATTCACCCCTCCACTTT.

The chain links TRBV15 to TRBJ2-7; D may be TRBD2 (6 bases). Germline values: CDR1 LNHNV, CDR2 YYDKDF (reference sequence). With 3 bases removed from V and 2 bases from J, the gap between germline ends came to 20 bases. The CDR3 loop spans 17 amino acids. The CDR3 DNA reads as TGTGCCACCAGCAGTGACCCCCCTAGCGCTGTAACCTACGAGCAGTACTTC. Its translation is CATSSDPPSAVTYEQYF.

V and J are TRBV6-6 and TRBJ2-7; 12 bases fit TRBD2. In germline, CDR1 is MNHNY, CDR2 SVGAGI (reference sequence). The CDR3 is made up of 16 amino acids. V shed 5 bases, J shed 2 bases, and the junction held 7 bases outside the gene matches. The CDR3 coding sequence is TGTGCCAGCAGTCGAGGGACTAGCGGGTATACCTACGAGCAGTACTTC. This translates into CASSRGTSGYTYEQYF.

This clone was recorded only once. V is TRBV18 and J is TRBJ2-1; TRBD2 is a possible D gene (5 bases). Germline V gives CDR1 KGHSH, CDR2 LQKENI. V lost 6 bases to trimming and J lost 1 base, with 10 bases between them. The CDR3 extends over 14 amino acids. CDR3 DNA sequence: TGTGCCAGCTCCGCAGCGGTTTCCTACAATGAGCAGTTCTTC. Its translation is CASSAAVSYNEQFF.

This clone has more than one count but fewer than ten. The chain carries TRBV10-2 and TRBJ2-5; 10 bases are a match to TRBD2. Germline CDR1 is WSHSY and CDR2 is SAAADI. The trim removed 7 bases at V and 1 base at J, leaving 6 bases unmatched. The CDR3 covers 15 residues. CDR3 sequence: CASNSGRPAQETQYF. The CDR3 nucleotides are TGCGCCAGCAATAGCGGGAGGCCCGCCCAAGAGACCCAGTACTTC.